This T cell receptor (beta chain) originates from a study of radiotherapy plus CTLA-4 blockade in lung cancer. About the research overall: Objective responses were seen in around a sixth of patients, disease control in more than 30%. General study results and limits: TCR clones from tumors expanded in blood after radiotherapy plus ipilimumab.

This clone was observed a handful of times. The antigen is unknown. TCRdb's table, derived via immunoSEQ multiplex PCR, lists solely in-frame clones and lacks some. The data show around 90,000 clones, 83% seen once. This CDR3 has 13 residues. The germline gives CDR1 WSHSY, CDR2 SAAADI. With 4 bases removed from V and 8 bases from J, the gap between germline ends came to 11 bases. The chain joins TRBV10-2 to TRBJ2-2; D is unresolved. The receptor was isolated from a human donor with non-small cell lung cancer who had stable disease on radiotherapy plus ipilimumab. The sequencing here drew on peripheral blood, taken from a patient treated with radiotherapy plus ipilimumab. CDR3 loop: CASSAASGGELFF. CDR3 in DNA: TGCGCCAGCAGTGCGGCATCGGGTGGGGAGCTGTTTTTT.